A single sample gave rise to the 19 T cell receptor beta chains below, sequenced in a study of blood T cell repertoires in COVID-19 (TCRdb year 2020). The library relied on the immunoSEQ multiplex PCR assay. In its TCRdb copy, this immuneACCESS table keeps in-frame sequences only and misses some clones. Where compared with another copy, unresolved V genes explain less than half of these, and the others have no known cause. Recorded for this sample are 150,000 to 200,000 clones; 80% to 85% of them occurred a single time. The ten largest clonotypes hold under 4% of the sample. Sequences were obtained from PBMCs or T cells enriched from blood (not recorded which). Receptor source: a woman aged 25 to 39 who had been exposed to COVID-19.

This chain joins TRBV11-2 and TRBJ1-5; perhaps TRBD1 as D (5 bases). CDR1 SGHAT and CDR2 FQNNGV come from the germline V gene. The CDR3 runs 13 residues. Trimming pared 0 bases from V and 7 bases from J, leaving 7 bases between. DNA of the CDR3: TGTGCCAGCAGCTTAGACAGGGTCCAGCCCCAGCATTTT. It is translated as CASSLDRVQPQHF.

The chain combines TRBV5-1 with TRBJ1-1; the D is unclear. The CDR3 runs 15 residues. V lost 2 bases to trimming and J lost 5 bases, with 16 bases between them. CDR1 SGHRS and CDR2 YFSETQ come from the germline V gene. CDR3 nucleotides: TGCGCCAGCAGCTTAAGGTCTAGAGTGTCAACTGAAGCTTTCTTT. Protein sequence: CASSLRSRVSTEAFF.

The rearrangement links TRBV18 to TRBJ1-5; TRBD1 is a possible D gene (5 bases). The CDR3 is made up of 16 amino acids. Trimming took off 6 bases at V and 1 base at J, with 16 bases between the two ends. The germline CDR1 and CDR2 sequences are KGHSH and LQKENI. CDR3 nucleotides: TGTGCCAGCTCCCCCGGACAACCTGCGAGCAATCAGCCCCAGCATTTT. As protein: CASSPGQPASNQPQHF.

The sample holds one count of this clone. The V and J genes are TRBV7-9 and TRBJ1-2; D remains unclear. Per germline, CDR1 SEHNR and CDR2 FQNEAQ (reference sequence). CDR3 length: 13 amino acids. Trimming left V 5 bases short and J 4 bases short, with 11 bases between. The CDR3 region has the DNA TGTGCCAGCAGCCTCAGTACGGGCTATGGCTACACCTTC. It yields the protein CASSLSTGYGYTF.

The genes are TRBV28 and TRBJ1-5; TRBD1 might be the D (6 bases). Germline lookup yields CDR1 MDHEN and CDR2 SYDVKM. CDR3 length equals 15 residues. Trimming cost V 6 bases and J 0 bases, with 12 bases left between them. This chain's CDR3 is CASRTGTLSNQPQHF. The CDR3 region has the DNA TGTGCCAGCAGAACAGGGACCCTTAGCAATCAGCCCCAGCATTTT.

V gene TRBV23-1 combines with J gene TRBJ2-1; a possible D gene is TRBD2 (5 bases). TRBV23-1 is annotated as an ORF whose role is uncertain. The germline V and J ends were trimmed by 4 bases and 0 bases, with 19 bases remaining between them. This CDR3 is 18 amino acids long. The CDR3 sequence is CASSLHPCGCSSYNEQFF. The DNA for the CDR3 is TGCGCCAGCAGTCTTCACCCTTGCGGGTGTAGCTCCTACAATGAGCAGTTCTTC.

The rearrangement joins TRBV11-3 to TRBJ2-1; D possibly corresponds to TRBD2 (7 bases). The germline gives CDR1 SGHNT, CDR2 YENEEA. Trimming left V 1 base short and J 6 bases short, with 19 bases between. The CDR3 runs to 17 residues. Here the CDR3 DNA reads TGTGCCAGCAGCTTAGGCGGGGGCAGGGGTGGACTCAATGAGCAGTTCTTC. Protein: CASSLGGGRGGLNEQFF.

The chain links TRBV4-1 to TRBJ1-1; 8 positions agree with TRBD1. The V gene end was trimmed by 5 bases and the J gene end by 1 base; junction bases not matched to a gene: 6. The CDR3 spans 15 residues. Looked up from germline, CDR1 is MGHRA and CDR2 is YSYEKL. For the CDR3, the DNA is TGCGCCAGCAGCTATCGACAGGGGCCGAACACTGAAGCTTTCTTT. Translating it yields CASSYRQGPNTEAFF.

V usage is TRBV11-3 and J usage is TRBJ1-4; TRBD1 matches at 10 bases. V was clipped by 1 base and J by 2 bases; unmatched bases: 13. The CDR3 is 20 amino acids. Per the germline V gene, CDR1 is SGHNT and CDR2 is YENEEA. CDR3 bases: TGTGCCAGCAGCTTAGTTCCCCCGACAGGGGGCAGATCGACTAATGAAAAACTGTTTTTT. It translates to CASSLVPPTGGRSTNEKLFF. The full variable domain, in which reference TRBV11-3 and TRBJ1-4 provide the parts outside the CDR3, is EAGVVQSPRYKIIEKKQPVAFWCNPISGHNTLYWYLQNLGQGPELLIRYENEEAVDDSQLPKDRFSAERLKGVDSTLKIQPAELGDSAVYLCASSLVPPTGGRSTNEKLFFGSGTQLSVL.

J is TRBJ2-3 and V is TRBV27; a weak D match, TRBD2 (5 bases). The CDR3 loop spans 15 amino acids. Germline V lookup: CDR1 MNHEY, CDR2 SMNVEV (reference sequence). Trimming cost V 0 bases and J 1 base, with 8 bases left between them. The CDR3 spells CASSLSRDRTDTQYF. The CDR3 nucleotides are TGTGCCAGCAGTTTATCCCGGGATCGCACAGATACGCAGTATTTT.

A few counts support this clone. V is TRBV5-4 and J is TRBJ1-2, with 7 positions matching TRBD1. J lost 8 bases, V lost 3 bases, and 13 bases had no gene match. Germline V gene sequence: CDR1 SGHNT, CDR2 YYREEE (reference sequence). The CDR3 has 15 amino acids. CDR3 DNA sequence: TGTGCCAGCAGCTCTTGGTCCGACAGGGTAGGGGGCTACACCTTC. Its protein is CASSSWSDRVGGYTF. The variable domain in full, with the rest retrieved from reference TRBV5-4 and TRBJ1-2, is ETGVTQSPTHLIKTRGQQVTLRCSSQSGHNTVSWYQQALGQGPQFIFQYYREEENGRGNFPPRFSGLQFPNYSSELNVNALELDDSALYLCASSSWSDRVGGYTFGSGTRLTVV.

The rearrangement uses TRBV6-5 and TRBJ2-1, with 10 bases fitting TRBD1. CDR1 MNHEY and CDR2 SVGAGI come from the germline V gene. This CDR3 region has 14 residues. V was pared by 0 bases and J by 9 bases, with 2 bases of the junction left unmatched. In DNA form, the CDR3 reads TGTGCCAGCAGTTACTCCGGACAGGGGGGTGAGCAGTTCTTC. Protein sequence: CASSYSGQGGEQFF.

This clone was counted once. CDR3 residues: CASSSLGPGELFF. The CDR3 DNA reads TGTGCCAGCAGTTCACTGGGGCCCGGGGAGCTGTTTTTT. The chain carries TRBV27 and TRBJ2-2; D might be TRBD1 (5 bases). The ends were cut back, 4 bases at V and 6 bases at J, with 9 bases in the middle. CDR3 length: 13 residues. In germline, CDR1 is MNHEY, CDR2 SMNVEV (reference sequence).

The J gene is TRBJ2-2, the V gene TRBV21-1; the D call in the table, TRBD2, was not verified against the DNA. TRBV21-1 is assigned pseudogene status. The CDR3 runs 15 residues. CDR3: CASSKRTSGAGELFF. The CDR3 DNA is TGTGCCAGCAGCAAACGGACTAGCGGGGCCGGGGAGCTGTTTTTT.

The rearrangement links TRBV5-5 to TRBJ2-7; no definite D call. Germline values: CDR1 SGHKS, CDR2 YYEKEE (reference sequence). V was clipped by 0 bases and J by 0 bases, with 7 bases between them. The CDR3 contains 14 residues. The DNA of the CDR3 is TGTGCCAGCAGCTTGGGTCAATTCTCCTACGAGCAGTACTTC. Translating gives CASSLGQFSYEQYF.

V is TRBV11-2 and J is TRBJ1-6; 8 bases align to TRBD1. CDR1 and CDR2 (germline): SGHAT, FQNNGV. The CDR3 consists of 13 residues. Unmatched junction bases numbered 8, after V lost 5 bases and J lost 14 bases. CDR3 sequence (DNA): TGTGCCAGCAGCATCACAGGGGGGCGGACCCTCCACTTT. Its protein is CASSITGGRTLHF.

The chain joins TRBV6-5 to TRBJ2-2; D remains unclear. With 4 bases removed from V and 1 base from J, the gap between germline ends came to 10 bases. The germline V gene encodes CDR1 MNHEY and CDR2 SVGAGI. This CDR3 has 15 amino acids. The CDR3 DNA is TGTGCCAGCAGTTGGGCCGACATGAACACCGGGGAGCTGTTTTTT. Translated: CASSWADMNTGELFF.

The V and J genes are TRBV2 and TRBJ1-2; possibly TRBD1 for D (6 bases). The V end lost 5 bases, the J end lost 4 bases, and 17 bases lay between the germline ends. The length of the CDR3 is 15 residues. Per germline, CDR1 SNHLY and CDR2 FYNNEI. The CDR3 region has the DNA TGTGCCAGCAGTCGGACAGAAGGCCCCTCCTATGGCTACACCTTC. Translating gives CASSRTEGPSYGYTF.

The genes are TRBV11-2 and TRBJ1-2, with 11 nucleotides matching TRBD1. This CDR3 is 17 amino acids long. V shed 6 bases and J 8 bases; nucleotides not matched to a gene: 17. CDR1 SGHAT and CDR2 FQNNGV come from the germline V gene. The CDR3 sequence is CASSHDADRGRKGGYTF. DNA for the CDR3: TGTGCCAGCAGTCACGATGCGGACAGGGGGCGGAAGGGCGGCTACACCTTC.